The clone carrying this TCR beta chain was counted once. What it recognizes is unknown. The assay was immunoSEQ multiplex PCR, and TCRdb's table has in-frame clones only and misses some. The data show 130,000 to 150,000 clones, over 75% seen once. The data stem from a study of radiation and T cells in renal cell carcinoma. Background on the study: Nephrectomy followed 15 Gy stereotactic body radiation by 4 weeks. Study-wide results and caveats: Top tumor clonotypes rose in blood 2 weeks post-radiation, then contracted.

Time point reported: baseline pretreatment blood. As to treatment: 15 Gy SBRT to primary tumor, nephrectomy 4 weeks later. Radiation-treated patients gave blood at baseline, week 2 and week 4. This renal cell carcinoma was of the clear cell type. The CDR3 length is 13 residues. Trimming shortened V by 0 bases and J by 6 bases, and 6 bases separated the two germline ends. Germline V gives CDR1 SEHNR, CDR2 FQNEAQ (reference sequence). The TCR was taken from a woman aged 45 to 65 with renal cell carcinoma. The chain uses TRBV7-9 and TRBJ1-5; D gene unclear. The sequenced sample was blood, obtained from a patient whose treatment included radiotherapy and nephrectomy. The CDR3: CASSLARGQPQHF. CDR3 nucleotide sequence: TGTGCCAGCAGCTTAGCGAGAGGTCAGCCCCAGCATTTT.